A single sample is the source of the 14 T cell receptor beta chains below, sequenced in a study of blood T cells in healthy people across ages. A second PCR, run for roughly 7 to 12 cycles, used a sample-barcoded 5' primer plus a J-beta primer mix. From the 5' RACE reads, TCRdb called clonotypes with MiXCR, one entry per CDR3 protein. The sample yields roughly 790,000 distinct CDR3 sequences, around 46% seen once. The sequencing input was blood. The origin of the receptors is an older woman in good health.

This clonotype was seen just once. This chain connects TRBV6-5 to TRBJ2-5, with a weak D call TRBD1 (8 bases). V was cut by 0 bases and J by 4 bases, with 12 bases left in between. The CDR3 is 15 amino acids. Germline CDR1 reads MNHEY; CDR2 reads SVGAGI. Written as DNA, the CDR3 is TGTGCCAGCAGTTACTCGAACAGGGGGGGAGAGACCCAGTACTTC. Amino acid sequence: CASSYSNRGGETQYF.

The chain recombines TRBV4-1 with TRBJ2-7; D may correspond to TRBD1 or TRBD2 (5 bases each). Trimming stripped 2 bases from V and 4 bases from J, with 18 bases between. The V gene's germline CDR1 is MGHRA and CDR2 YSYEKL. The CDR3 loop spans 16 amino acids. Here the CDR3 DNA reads TGCGCCAGCAGCCAATTGGATGCTGGGGACGGGTACGAGCAGTACTTC. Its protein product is CASSQLDAGDGYEQYF.

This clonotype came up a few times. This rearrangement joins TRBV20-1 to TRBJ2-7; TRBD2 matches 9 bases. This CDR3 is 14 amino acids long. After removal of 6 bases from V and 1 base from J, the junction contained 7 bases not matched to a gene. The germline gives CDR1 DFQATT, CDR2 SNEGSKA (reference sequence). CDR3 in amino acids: CSATGTSLSYEQYF. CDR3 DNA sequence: TGCAGTGCGACCGGGACTAGCCTATCCTACGAGCAGTACTTC.

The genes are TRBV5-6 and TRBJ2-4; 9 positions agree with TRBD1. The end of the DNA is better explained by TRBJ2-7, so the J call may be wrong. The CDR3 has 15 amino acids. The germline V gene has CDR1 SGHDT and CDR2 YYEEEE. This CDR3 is CASSGGQGSSYEQYF. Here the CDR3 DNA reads TGTGCCAGCAGCGGGGGACAGGGTAGCTCCTACGAGCAGTACTTC.

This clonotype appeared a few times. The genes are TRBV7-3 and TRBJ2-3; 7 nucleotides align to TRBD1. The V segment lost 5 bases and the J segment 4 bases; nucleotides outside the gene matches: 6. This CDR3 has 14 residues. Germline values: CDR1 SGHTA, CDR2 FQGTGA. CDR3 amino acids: CASSIDTGADTQYF. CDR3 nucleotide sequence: TGTGCCAGCAGCATCGATACAGGGGCAGATACGCAGTATTTT.

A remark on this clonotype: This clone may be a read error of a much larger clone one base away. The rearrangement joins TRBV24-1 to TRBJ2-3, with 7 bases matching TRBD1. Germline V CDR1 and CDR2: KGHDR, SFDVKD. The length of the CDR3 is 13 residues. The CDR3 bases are TGTGCCACCGAGGGGGCTCTGACAGATATGCAGTATTTT. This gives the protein CATEGALTDMQYF.

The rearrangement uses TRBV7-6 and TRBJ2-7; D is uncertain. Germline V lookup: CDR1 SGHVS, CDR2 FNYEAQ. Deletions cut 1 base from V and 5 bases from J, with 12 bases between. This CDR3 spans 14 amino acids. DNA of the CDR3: TGTGCCAGCAGCTTAGAGGCCGGTAGGCACGAGCAGTACTTC. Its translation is CASSLEAGRHEQYF.

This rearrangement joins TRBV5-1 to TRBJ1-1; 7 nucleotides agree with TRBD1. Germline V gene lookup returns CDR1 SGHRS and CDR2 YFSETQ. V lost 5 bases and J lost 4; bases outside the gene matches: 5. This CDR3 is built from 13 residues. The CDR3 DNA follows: TGCGCCAGCAGGCAGGGGGTAGGCACTGAAGCTTTCTTT. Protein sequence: CASRQGVGTEAFF.

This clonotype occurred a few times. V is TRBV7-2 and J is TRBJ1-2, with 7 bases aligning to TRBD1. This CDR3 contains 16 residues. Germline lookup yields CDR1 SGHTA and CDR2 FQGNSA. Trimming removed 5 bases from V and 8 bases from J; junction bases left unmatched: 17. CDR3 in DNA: TGTGCCAGCAGCCTCCCCCCCGGGACAGACCTTAAGGGCTACACCTTC. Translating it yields CASSLPPGTDLKGYTF.

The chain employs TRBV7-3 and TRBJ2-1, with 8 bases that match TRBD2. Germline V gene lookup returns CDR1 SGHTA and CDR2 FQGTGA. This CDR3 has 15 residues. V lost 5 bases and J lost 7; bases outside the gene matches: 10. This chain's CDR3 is CASSPAGLGDNEQFF. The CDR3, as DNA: TGTGCCAGCAGCCCAGCGGGACTAGGGGATAATGAGCAGTTCTTC.

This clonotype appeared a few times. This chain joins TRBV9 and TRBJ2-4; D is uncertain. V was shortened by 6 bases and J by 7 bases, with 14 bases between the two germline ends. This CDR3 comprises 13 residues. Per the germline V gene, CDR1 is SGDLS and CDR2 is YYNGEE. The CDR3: CASTRHESNIQYF. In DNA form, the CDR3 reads TGTGCCAGCACCCGACACGAAAGCAACATTCAGTACTTC.

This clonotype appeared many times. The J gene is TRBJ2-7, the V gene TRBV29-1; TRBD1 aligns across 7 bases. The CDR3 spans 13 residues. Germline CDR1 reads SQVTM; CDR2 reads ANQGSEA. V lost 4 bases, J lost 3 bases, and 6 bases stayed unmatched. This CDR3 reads CSVGWDRLYEQYF. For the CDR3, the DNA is TGCAGCGTTGGATGGGACAGACTCTACGAGCAGTACTTC.

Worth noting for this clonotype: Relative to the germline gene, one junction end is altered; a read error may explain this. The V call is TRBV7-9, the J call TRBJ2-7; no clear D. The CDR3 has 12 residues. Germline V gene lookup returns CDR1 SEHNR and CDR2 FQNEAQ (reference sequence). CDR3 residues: CVSSFDPFEQYF. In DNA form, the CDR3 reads TGTGTCAGCAGTTTTGACCCCTTCGAGCAGTACTTC. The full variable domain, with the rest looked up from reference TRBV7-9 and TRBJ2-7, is DTGVSQNPRHKITKRGQNVTFRCDPISEHNRLYWYRQTLGQGPEFLTYFQNEAQLEKSRLLSDRFSAERPKGSFSTLEIQRTEQGDSAMYLCVSSFDPFEQYFGPGTRLTVT.

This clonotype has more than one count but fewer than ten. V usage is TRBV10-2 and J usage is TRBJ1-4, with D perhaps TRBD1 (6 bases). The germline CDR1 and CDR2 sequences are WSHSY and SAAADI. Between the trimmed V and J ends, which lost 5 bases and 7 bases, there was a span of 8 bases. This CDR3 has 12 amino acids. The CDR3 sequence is CASSYRAEKLFF. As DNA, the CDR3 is TGCGCCAGCAGTTACAGGGCTGAAAAACTGTTTTTT.